This T cell receptor (beta chain) was profiled in a study of patients and donors after allogeneic stem cell transplantation. TCRdb itself ran the RT-PCR reads through MiXCR, one entry per CDR3 protein. The table includes over 400,000 distinct CDR3 sequences, roughly 17% detected once. The CDR3 contains 13 residues. Trimming stripped 4 bases from V and 14 bases from J, with 18 bases between. Germline assignment: CDR1 MGHDK and CDR2 SYGVNS. The chain joins TRBV25-1 to TRBJ2-1; tentative D call: TRBD2 (8 bases). The receptor was derived from a human donor who was either an allogeneic HSCT recipient or a stem cell or donor lymphocyte infusion donor (not recorded which). It is not recorded whose cells these are; they may come from a transplant donor. The material sequenced was blood, either unsorted or a sorted T cell fraction (not recorded which). CDR3 sequence reads: CASSAQGGLGEFF. CDR3 bases: TGTGCCAGCAGTGCCCAGGGGGGACTAGGGGAGTTCTTC.